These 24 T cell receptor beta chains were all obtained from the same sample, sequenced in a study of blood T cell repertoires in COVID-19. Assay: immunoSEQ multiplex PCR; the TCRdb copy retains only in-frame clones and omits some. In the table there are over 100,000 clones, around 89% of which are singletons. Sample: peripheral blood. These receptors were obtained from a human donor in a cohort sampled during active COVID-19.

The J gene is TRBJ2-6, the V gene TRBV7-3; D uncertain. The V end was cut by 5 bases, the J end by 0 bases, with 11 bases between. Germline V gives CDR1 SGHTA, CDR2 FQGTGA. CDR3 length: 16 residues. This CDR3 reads CASSPLLRSGANVLTF. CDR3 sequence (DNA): TGTGCCAGCAGCCCACTGTTGCGCTCTGGGGCCAACGTCCTGACTTTC.

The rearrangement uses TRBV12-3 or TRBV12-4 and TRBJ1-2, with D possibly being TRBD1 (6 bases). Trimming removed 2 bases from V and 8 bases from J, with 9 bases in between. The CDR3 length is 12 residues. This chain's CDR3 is CASSLQGYGYTF. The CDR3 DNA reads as TGTGCCAGCAGTTTACAGGGGTACGGCTACACCTTC.

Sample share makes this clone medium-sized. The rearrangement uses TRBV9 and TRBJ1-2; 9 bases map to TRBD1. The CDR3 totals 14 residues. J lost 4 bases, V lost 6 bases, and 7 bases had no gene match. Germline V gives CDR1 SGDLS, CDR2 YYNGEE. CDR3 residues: CASNTGTGIYGYTF. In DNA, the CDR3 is TGTGCCAGCAATACCGGGACAGGGATCTATGGCTACACCTTC.

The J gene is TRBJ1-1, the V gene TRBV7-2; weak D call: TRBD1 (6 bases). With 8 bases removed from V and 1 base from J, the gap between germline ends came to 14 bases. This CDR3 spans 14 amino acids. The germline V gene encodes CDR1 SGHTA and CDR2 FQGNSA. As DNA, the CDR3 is TGTGCCAGCTGCCGGTGGGGGCCGAACACTGAAGCTTTCTTT. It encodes CASCRWGPNTEAFF.

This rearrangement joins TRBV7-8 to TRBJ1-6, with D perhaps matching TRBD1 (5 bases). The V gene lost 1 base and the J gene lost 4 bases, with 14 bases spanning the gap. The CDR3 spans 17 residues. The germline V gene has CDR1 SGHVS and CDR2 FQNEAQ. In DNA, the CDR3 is TGTGCCAGCAGCTTAGGGATTGGAGGGGCGTATAATTCACCCCTCCACTTT. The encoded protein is CASSLGIGGAYNSPLHF.

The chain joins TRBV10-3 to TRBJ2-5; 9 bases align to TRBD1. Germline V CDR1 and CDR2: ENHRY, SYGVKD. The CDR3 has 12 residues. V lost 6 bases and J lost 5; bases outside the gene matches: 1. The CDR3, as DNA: TGTGCCATCAGCGGGACAGGGGAGACCCAGTACTTC. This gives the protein CAISGTGETQYF.

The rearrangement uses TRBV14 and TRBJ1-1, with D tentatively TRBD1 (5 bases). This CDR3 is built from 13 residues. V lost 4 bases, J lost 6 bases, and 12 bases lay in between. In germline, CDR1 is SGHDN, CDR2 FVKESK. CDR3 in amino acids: CASSLLGQAEAFF. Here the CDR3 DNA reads TGTGCCAGCAGCCTATTAGGACAAGCTGAAGCTTTCTTT.

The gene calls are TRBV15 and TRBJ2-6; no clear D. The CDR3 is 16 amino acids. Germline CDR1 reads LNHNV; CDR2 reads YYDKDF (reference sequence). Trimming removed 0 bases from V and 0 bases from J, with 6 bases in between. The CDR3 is CATSREVSSGANVLTF. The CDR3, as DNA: TGTGCCACCAGCAGAGAAGTGAGCTCTGGGGCCAACGTCCTGACTTTC.

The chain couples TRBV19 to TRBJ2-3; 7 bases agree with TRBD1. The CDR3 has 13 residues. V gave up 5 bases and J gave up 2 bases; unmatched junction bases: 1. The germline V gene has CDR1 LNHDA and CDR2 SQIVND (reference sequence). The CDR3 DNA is TGTGCCAGTAGTGACAGGGACACAGATACGCAGTATTTT. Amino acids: CASSDRDTDTQYF.

The CDR3 nucleotides are TGTGCCAGCAGCTCTCTGGACAGGGGGTATAATTCACCCCTCCACTTT. Translation: CASSSLDRGYNSPLHF. The chain carries TRBV11-2 and TRBJ1-6, with TRBD1 matching over 10 bases. V trimming: 4 bases; J trimming: 4 bases; junction bases outside the gene matches: 4. CDR3 length equals 16 residues. Germline-derived CDR1 and CDR2 are SGHAT and FQNNGV.

CDR3 loop: CASSYGRADNQPQHF. The CDR3 coding sequence is TGTGCCAGCAGTTACGGGAGGGCAGACAATCAGCCCCAGCATTTT. The chain is built from TRBV6-6 and TRBJ1-5, with unresolved D. CDR1 and CDR2 (germline): MNHNY, SVGAGI (reference sequence). The length of the CDR3 is 15 residues. With 2 bases removed from V and 3 bases from J, the gap between germline ends came to 11 bases.

The CDR3 here is CASSLARLETQYF. CDR3 coding DNA: TGTGCCAGCAGCTTAGCCAGGTTGGAGACCCAGTACTTC. The chain uses TRBV11-2 and TRBJ2-5; D is unclear. This CDR3 has 13 residues. Looked up from germline, CDR1 is SGHAT and CDR2 is FQNNGV. V was trimmed by 1 base and J by 5 bases, leaving 8 bases between them.

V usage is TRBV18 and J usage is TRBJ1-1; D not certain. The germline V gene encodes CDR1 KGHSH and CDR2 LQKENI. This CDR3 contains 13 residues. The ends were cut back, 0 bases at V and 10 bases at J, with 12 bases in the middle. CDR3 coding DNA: TGTGCCAGCTCACCACCACCGTCTAAAGCAGCTTTCTTT. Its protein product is CASSPPPSKAAFF.

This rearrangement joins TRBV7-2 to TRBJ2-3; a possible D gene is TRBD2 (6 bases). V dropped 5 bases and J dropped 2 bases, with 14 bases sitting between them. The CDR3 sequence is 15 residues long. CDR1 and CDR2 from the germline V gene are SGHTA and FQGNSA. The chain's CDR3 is CASSRSGRLTDTQYF. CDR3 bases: TGTGCCAGCAGCCGTAGCGGCCGACTCACAGATACGCAGTATTTT.

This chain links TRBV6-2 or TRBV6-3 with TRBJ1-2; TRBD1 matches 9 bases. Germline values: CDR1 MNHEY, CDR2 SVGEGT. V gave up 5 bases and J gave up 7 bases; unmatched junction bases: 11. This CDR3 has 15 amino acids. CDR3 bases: TGTGCCAGCAGTCCGCCTTGGACAGGGGAGTCTGGCTACACCTTC. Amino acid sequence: CASSPPWTGESGYTF.

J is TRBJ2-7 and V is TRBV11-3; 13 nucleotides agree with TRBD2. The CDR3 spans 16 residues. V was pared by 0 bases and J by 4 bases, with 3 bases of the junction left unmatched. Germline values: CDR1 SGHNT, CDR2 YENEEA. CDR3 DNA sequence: TGTGCCAGCAGCTTAGACCGACTAGCGGGGGGTTACGAGCAGTACTTC. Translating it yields CASSLDRLAGGYEQYF. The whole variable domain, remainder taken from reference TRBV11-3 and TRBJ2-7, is EAGVVQSPRYKIIEKKQPVAFWCNPISGHNTLYWYLQNLGQGPELLIRYENEEAVDDSQLPKDRFSAERLKGVDSTLKIQPAELGDSAVYLCASSLDRLAGGYEQYFGPGTRLTVT.

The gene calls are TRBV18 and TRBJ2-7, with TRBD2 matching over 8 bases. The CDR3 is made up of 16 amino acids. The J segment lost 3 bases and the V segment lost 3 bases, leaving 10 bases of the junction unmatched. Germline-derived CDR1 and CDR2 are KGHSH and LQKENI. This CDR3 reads CASSPALAGHYYEQYF. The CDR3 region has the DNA TGTGCCAGCTCACCGGCCCTAGCGGGCCACTACTACGAGCAGTACTTC.

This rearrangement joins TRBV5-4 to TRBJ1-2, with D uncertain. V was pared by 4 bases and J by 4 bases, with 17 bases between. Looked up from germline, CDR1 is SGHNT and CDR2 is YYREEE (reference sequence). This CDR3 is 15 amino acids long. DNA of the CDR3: TGTGCCAGCAGCCCCGACATCCCCGCACTCTATGGCTACACCTTC. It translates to CASSPDIPALYGYTF. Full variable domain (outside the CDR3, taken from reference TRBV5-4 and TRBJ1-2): ETGVTQSPTHLIKTRGQQVTLRCSSQSGHNTVSWYQQALGQGPQFIFQYYREEENGRGNFPPRFSGLQFPNYSSELNVNALELDDSALYLCASSPDIPALYGYTFGSGTRLTVV.

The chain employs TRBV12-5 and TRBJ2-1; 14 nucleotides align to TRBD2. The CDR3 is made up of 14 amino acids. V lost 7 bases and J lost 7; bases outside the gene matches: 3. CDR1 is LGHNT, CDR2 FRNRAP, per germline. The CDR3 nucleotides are TGTGCTAGTGCCAGGACTAGCGGGAGGAATGAGCAGTTCTTC. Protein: CASARTSGRNEQFF.

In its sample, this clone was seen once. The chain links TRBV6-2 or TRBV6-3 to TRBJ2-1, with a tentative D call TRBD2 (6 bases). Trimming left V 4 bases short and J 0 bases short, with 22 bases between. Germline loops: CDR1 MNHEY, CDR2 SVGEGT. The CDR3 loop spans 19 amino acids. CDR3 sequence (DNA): TGTGCCAGCAGTTTCGCGCGGAGGGGCGGAGCCCGCTCCTACAATGAGCAGTTCTTC. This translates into CASSFARRGGARSYNEQFF.

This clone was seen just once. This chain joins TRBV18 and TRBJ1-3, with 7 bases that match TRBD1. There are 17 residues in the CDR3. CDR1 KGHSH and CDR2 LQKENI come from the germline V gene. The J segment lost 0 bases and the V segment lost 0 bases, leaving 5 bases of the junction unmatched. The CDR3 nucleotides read TGTGCCAGCTCACCACCGACAGGGACCAGCTCTGGAAACACCATATATTTT. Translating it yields CASSPPTGTSSGNTIYF.

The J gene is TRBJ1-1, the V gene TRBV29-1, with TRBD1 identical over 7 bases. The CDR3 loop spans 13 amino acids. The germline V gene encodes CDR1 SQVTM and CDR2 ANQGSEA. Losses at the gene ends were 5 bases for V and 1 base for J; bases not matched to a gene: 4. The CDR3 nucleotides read TGCAGCGTTCGGACAGGTTCGAACACTGAAGCTTTCTTT. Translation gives CSVRTGSNTEAFF.

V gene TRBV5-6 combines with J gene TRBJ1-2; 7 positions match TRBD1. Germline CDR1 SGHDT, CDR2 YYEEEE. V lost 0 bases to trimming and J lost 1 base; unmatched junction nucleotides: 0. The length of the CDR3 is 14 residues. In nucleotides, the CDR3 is TGTGCCAGCAGCTTGGGGGACAGTAACTATGGCTACACCTTC. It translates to CASSLGDSNYGYTF.

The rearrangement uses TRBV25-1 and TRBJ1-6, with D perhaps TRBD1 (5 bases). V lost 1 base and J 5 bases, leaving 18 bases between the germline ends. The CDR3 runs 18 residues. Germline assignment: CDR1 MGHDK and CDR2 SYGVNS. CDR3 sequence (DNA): TGTGCCAGCAGTGAATTCAACCCCAGGGAAGGAGATAATTCACCCCTCCACTTT. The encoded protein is CASSEFNPREGDNSPLHF.